Listed here are 8 T cell receptor beta chains from one sample, sequenced in a study of T cell repertoires in cytomegalovirus infection. These receptors' antigens are unknown. From the reads, TCRdb called clonotypes with MiXCR, one entry per CDR3 protein. This table has around 570,000 distinct CDR3 sequences, under 45% appearing once. Sequenced material: cultured PBMCs, taken from culture after CMV antigen stimulation. Receptors were obtained from a human donor in good health (CMV status not recorded). Some clones in this sample may be carry-over from other donors' samples.

V is TRBV4-1 and J is TRBJ2-7; 9 bases align to TRBD1. This CDR3 spans 16 amino acids. Germline loops: CDR1 MGHRA, CDR2 YSYEKL. The V segment lost 3 bases and the J segment 6 bases; nucleotides outside the gene matches: 12. CDR3 DNA: TGCGCCAGCAGCCAGGGCGGTTCCGGACAGGGGCGCGAGCAGTACTTC. Translated: CASSQGGSGQGREQYF.

This clonotype was seen once. CDR3 sequence: CASSSNEWGPDGYTF. For the CDR3, the DNA is TGTGCCAGCAGCTCCAACGAATGGGGACCGGATGGCTACACCTTC. The chain recombines TRBV11-2 with TRBJ1-2; D may be TRBD1 (5 bases). V was pared by 4 bases and J by 6 bases, with 18 bases between. CDR3 length equals 15 residues. Germline V gene sequence: CDR1 SGHAT, CDR2 FQNNGV.

V gene TRBV18 combines with J gene TRBJ1-4; TRBD1 matches at 7 bases. Unmatched junction bases numbered 11, after V lost 0 bases and J lost 7 bases. CDR3 size: 17 residues. Germline assignment: CDR1 KGHSH and CDR2 LQKENI. CDR3 sequence (DNA): TGTGCCAGCTCACCACCGTCATCTGGCCAGGGGGTTGAAAAACTGTTTTTT. This sequence encodes CASSPPSSGQGVEKLFF. The whole variable domain, remainder taken from reference TRBV18 and TRBJ1-4, is NAGVMQNPRHLVRRRGQEARLRCSPMKGHSHVYWYRQLPEEGLKFMVYLQKENIIDESGMPKERFSAEFPKEGPSILRIQQVVRGDSAAYFCASSPPSSGQGVEKLFFGSGTQLSVL.

This chain uses TRBV5-6 with TRBJ2-7; 13 positions match TRBD2. The CDR3 totals 18 residues. The junction had 10 bases not matched to a gene; V was cut back by 1 base and J by 3 bases. The germline CDR1 and CDR2 sequences are SGHDT and YYEEEE. CDR3 region: CASSLLNAGTSGIYEQYF. The DNA of the CDR3 is TGTGCCAGCAGCTTGCTTAACGCCGGGACTAGCGGGATCTACGAGCAGTACTTC.

In its sample, this clonotype was seen many times. This chain joins TRBV7-2 and TRBJ2-5, with D maybe TRBD2 (5 bases). Deletions cut 4 bases from V and 5 bases from J, with 17 bases between. Germline V gene data show CDR1 as SGHTA and CDR2 as FQGNSA. CDR3 length: 15 amino acids. CDR3 DNA: TGTGCCAGCAGCTCCCGAGGTCTGGGAGAGGAGACCCAGTACTTC. Residues: CASSSRGLGEETQYF.

The chain employs TRBV12-3 or TRBV12-4 and TRBJ2-4, with 9 bases identical to TRBD2. The CDR3 is 19 residues long. The junction had 14 bases not matched to a gene; V was cut back by 3 bases and J by 2 bases. The CDR3 sequence: CASSFGSHTSGYTKNIQYF. The CDR3 coding sequence is TGTGCCAGCAGTTTCGGGTCCCACACTAGCGGGTATACCAAAAACATTCAGTACTTC.

The chain joins TRBV19 to TRBJ1-1; D unclear. Trimming removed 3 bases from V and 1 base from J, with 15 bases in between. CDR3 length: 16 amino acids. Per the germline V gene, CDR1 is LNHDA and CDR2 is SQIVND (reference sequence). The CDR3 protein is CASSIGRLTPNTEAFF. The CDR3 DNA is TGTGCCAGTAGTATTGGTAGGCTCACCCCGAACACTGAAGCTTTCTTT.

This clonotype was detected ten times or more. The V and J genes are TRBV7-6 and TRBJ1-4; no firm D call. Germline V lookup: CDR1 SGHVS, CDR2 FNYEAQ. V lost 1 base and J lost 6, with 3 bases in between. The CDR3 length is 12 residues. The CDR3 nucleotides read TGTGCCAGCAGCTTAGTCGATGAAAAACTGTTTTTT. It encodes CASSLVDEKLFF.